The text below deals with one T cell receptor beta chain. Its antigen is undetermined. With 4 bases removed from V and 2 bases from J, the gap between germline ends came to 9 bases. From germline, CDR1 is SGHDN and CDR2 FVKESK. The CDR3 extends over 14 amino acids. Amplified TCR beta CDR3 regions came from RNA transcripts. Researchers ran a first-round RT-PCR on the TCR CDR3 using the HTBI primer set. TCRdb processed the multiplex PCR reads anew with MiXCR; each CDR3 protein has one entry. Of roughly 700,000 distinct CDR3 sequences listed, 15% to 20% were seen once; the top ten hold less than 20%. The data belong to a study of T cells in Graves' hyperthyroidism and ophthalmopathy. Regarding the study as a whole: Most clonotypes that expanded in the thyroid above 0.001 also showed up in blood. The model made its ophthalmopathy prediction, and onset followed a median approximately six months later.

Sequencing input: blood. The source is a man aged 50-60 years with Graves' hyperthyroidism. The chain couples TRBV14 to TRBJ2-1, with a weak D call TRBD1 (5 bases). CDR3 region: CASSLMGPYNEQFF. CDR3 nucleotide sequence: TGTGCCAGCAGCCTCATGGGGCCCTACAATGAGCAGTTCTTC.